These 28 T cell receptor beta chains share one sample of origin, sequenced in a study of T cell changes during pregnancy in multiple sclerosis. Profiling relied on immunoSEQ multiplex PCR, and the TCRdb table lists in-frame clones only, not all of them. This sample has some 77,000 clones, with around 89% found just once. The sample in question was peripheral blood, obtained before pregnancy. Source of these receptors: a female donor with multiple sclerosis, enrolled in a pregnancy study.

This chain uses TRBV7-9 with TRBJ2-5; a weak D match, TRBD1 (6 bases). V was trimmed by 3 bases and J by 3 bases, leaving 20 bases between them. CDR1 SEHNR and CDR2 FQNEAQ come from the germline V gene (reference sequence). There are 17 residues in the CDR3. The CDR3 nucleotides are TGTGCCAGCAGCTTTCGTTTAGATCCTAGGGGGAAAGAGACCCAGTACTTC. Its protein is CASSFRLDPRGKETQYF. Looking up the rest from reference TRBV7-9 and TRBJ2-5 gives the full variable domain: DTGVSQNPRHKITKRGQNVTFRCDPISEHNRLYWYRQTLGQGPEFLTYFQNEAQLEKSRLLSDRFSAERPKGSFSTLEIQRTEQGDSAMYLCASSFRLDPRGKETQYFGPGTRLLVL.

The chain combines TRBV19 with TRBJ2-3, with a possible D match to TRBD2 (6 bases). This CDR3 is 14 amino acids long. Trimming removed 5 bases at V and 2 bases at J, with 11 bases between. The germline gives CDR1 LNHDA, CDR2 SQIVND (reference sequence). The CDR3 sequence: CASSVSGPTDTQYF. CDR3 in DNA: TGTGCCAGTAGTGTAAGCGGGCCCACAGATACGCAGTATTTT. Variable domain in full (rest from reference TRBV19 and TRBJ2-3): DGGITQSPKYLFRKEGQNVTLSCEQNLNHDAMYWYRQDPGQGLRLIYYSQIVNDFQKGDIAEGYSVSREKKESFPLTVTSAQKNPTAFYLCASSVSGPTDTQYFGPGTRLTVL.

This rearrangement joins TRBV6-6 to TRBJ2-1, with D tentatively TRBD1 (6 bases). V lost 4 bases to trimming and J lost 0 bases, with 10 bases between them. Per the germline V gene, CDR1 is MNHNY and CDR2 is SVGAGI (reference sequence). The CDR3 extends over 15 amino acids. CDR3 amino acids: CASSSYRDSYNEQFF. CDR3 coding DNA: TGTGCCAGCAGTTCCTACAGGGACTCCTACAATGAGCAGTTCTTC.

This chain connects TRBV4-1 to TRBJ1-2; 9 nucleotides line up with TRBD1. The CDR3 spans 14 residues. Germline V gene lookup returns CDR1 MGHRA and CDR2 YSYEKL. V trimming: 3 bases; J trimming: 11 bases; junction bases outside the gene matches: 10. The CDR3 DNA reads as TGCGCCAGCAGCCATCAACAGGGGGCCCGCCGATACACCTTC. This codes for CASSHQQGARRYTF.

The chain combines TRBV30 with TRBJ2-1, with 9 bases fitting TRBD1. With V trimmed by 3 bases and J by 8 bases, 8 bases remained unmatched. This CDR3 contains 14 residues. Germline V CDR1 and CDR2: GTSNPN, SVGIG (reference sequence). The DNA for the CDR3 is TGTGCCTGGAGACGACAGGGGGGTTACGATGAGCAGTTCTTC. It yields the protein CAWRRQGGYDEQFF.

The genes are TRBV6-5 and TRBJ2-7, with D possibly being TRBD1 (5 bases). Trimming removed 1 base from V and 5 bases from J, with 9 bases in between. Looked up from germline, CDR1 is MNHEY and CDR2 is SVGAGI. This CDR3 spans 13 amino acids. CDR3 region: CASSYWGPDEQYF. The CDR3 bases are TGTGCCAGCAGTTACTGGGGCCCGGACGAGCAGTACTTC.

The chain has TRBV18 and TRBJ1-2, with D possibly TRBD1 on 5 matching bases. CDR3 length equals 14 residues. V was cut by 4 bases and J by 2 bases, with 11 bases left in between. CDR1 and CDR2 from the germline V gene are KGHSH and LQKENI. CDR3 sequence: CASSLGVVNYGYTF. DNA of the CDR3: TGTGCCAGCTCACTAGGGGTTGTAAACTATGGCTACACCTTC.

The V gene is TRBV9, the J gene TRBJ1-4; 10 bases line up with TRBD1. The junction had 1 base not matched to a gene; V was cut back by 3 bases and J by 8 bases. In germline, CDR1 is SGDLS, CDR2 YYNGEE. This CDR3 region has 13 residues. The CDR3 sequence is CASSADRGEKLFF. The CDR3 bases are TGTGCCAGCAGCGCGGACAGGGGGGAAAAACTGTTTTTT.

The CDR3 reads CATGDRGWITEAFF. CDR3 DNA sequence: TGTGCCACCGGGGACAGGGGATGGATCACTGAAGCTTTCTTT. This rearrangement joins TRBV28 to TRBJ1-1; 10 positions match TRBD1. The CDR3 is 14 amino acids. V lost 10 bases, J lost 4 bases, and 9 bases stayed unmatched. Germline V gene data show CDR1 as MDHEN and CDR2 as SYDVKM.

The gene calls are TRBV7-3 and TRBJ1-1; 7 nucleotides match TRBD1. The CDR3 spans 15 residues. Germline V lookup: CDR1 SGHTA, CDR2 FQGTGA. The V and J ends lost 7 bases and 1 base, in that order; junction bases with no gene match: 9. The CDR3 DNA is TGTGCCAGCACCTGCCCTGACAGGGAGAACACTGAAGCTTTCTTT. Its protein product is CASTCPDRENTEAFF. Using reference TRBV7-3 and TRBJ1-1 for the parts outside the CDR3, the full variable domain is GAGVSQTPSNKVTEKGKYVELRCDPISGHTALYWYRQSLGQGPEFLIYFQGTGAADDSGLPNDRFFAVRPEGSVSTLKIQRTERGDSAVYLCASTCPDRENTEAFFGQGTRLTVV.

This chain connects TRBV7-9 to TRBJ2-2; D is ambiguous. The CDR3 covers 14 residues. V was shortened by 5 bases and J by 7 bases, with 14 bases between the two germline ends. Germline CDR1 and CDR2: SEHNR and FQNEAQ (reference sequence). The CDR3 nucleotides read TGTGCCAGCAGCCCTCCCCCTCGCGGCGGGGAGCTGTTTTTT. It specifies CASSPPPRGGELFF.

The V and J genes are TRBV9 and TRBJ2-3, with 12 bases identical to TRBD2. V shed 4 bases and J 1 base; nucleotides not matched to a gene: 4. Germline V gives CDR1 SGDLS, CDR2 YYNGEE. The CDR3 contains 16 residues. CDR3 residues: CASSLRTSGGTDTQYF. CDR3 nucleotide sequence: TGTGCCAGCAGCTTGAGGACTAGCGGGGGCACAGATACGCAGTATTTT.

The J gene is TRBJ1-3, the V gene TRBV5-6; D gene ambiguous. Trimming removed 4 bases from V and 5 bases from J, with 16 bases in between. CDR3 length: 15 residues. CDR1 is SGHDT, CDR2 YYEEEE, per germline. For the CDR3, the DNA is TGTGCCAGCAGCCATCCGGCGCCGGGAAGAAACACCATATATTTT. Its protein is CASSHPAPGRNTIYF.

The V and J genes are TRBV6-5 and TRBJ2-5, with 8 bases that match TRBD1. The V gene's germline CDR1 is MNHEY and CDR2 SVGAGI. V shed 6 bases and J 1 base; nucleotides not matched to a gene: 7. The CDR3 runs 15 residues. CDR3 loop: CASSRHGTGQETQYF. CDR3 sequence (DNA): TGTGCCAGCAGCCGACATGGGACAGGCCAAGAGACCCAGTACTTC.

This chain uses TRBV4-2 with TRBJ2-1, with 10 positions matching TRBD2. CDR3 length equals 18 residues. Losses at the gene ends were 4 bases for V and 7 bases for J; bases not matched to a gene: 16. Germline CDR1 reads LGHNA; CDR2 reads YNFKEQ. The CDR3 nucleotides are TGTGCCAGCAGCCGGGGAGAGGGAGCGGGGGGGGTGGGGAATGAGCAGTTCTTC. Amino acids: CASSRGEGAGGVGNEQFF.

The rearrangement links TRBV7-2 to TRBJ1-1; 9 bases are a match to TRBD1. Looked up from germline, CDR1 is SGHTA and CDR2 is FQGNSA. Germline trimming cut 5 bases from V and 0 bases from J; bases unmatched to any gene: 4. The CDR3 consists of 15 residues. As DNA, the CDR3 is TGTGCCAGCAGCACGAGGACAGGGGTGAACACTGAAGCTTTCTTT. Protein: CASSTRTGVNTEAFF.

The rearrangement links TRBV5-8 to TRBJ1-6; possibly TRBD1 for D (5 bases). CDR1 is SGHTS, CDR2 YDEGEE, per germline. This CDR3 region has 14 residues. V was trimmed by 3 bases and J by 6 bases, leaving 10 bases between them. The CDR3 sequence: CASSYVGVNSPLHF. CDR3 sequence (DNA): TGTGCCAGCAGCTACGTAGGGGTTAATTCACCCCTCCACTTT. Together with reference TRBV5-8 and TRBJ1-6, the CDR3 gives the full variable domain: EAGVTQSPTHLIKTRGQQATLRCSPISGHTSVYWYQQALGLGLQFLLWYDEGEERNRGNFPPRFSGRQFPNYSSELNVNALELEDSALYLCASSYVGVNSPLHFGNGTRLTVT.

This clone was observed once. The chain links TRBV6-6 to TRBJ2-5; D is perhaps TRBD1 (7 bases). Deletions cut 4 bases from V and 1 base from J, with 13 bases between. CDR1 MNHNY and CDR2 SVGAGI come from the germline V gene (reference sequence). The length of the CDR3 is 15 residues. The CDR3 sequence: CASSWGDSFQETQYF. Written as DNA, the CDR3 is TGTGCCAGCAGTTGGGGGGACAGCTTCCAAGAGACCCAGTACTTC.

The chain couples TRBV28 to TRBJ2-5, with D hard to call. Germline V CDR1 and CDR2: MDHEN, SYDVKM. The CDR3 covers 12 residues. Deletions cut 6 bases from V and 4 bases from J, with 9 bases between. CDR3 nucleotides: TGTGCCAGCAGCCCTATCTCAGAGACCCAGTACTTC. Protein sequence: CASSPISETQYF. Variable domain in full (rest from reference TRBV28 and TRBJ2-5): DVKVTQSSRYLVKRTGEKVFLECVQDMDHENMFWYRQDPGLGLRLIYFSYDVKMKEKGDIPEGYSVSREKKERFSLILESASTNQTSMYLCASSPISETQYFGPGTRLLVL.

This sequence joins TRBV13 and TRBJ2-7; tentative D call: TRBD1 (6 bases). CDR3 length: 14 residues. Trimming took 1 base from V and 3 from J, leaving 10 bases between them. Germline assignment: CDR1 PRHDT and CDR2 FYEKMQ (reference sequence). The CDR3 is CASSLEGVSYEQYF. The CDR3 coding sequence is TGTGCCAGCAGCTTAGAGGGGGTAAGCTACGAGCAGTACTTC.

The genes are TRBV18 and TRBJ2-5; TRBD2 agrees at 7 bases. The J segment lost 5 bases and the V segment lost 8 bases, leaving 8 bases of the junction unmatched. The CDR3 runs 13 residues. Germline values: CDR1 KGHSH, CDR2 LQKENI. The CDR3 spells CASARGGQETQYF. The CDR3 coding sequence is TGTGCCAGCGCGAGGGGAGGGCAGGAGACCCAGTACTTC.

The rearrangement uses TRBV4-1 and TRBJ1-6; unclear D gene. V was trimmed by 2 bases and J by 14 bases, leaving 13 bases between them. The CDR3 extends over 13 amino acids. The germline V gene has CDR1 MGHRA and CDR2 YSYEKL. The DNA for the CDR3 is TGCGCCAGCAGCCAAACGGGTCTCGGGGCCCTCCACTTT. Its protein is CASSQTGLGALHF.

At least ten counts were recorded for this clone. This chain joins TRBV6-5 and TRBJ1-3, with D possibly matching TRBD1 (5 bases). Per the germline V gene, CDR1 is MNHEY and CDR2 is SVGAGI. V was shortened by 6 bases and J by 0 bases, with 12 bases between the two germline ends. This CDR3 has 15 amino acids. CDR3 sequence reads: CASRQQVDSGNTIYF. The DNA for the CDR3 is TGTGCCAGCAGGCAACAGGTCGACTCTGGAAACACCATATATTTT.

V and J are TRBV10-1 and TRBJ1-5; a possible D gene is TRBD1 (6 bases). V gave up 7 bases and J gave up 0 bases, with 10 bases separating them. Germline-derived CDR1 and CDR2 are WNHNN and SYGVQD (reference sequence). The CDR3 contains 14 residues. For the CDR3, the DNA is TGCGCCAGCACAGGGGCCTATAGCAATCAGCCCCAGCATTTT. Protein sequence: CASTGAYSNQPQHF.

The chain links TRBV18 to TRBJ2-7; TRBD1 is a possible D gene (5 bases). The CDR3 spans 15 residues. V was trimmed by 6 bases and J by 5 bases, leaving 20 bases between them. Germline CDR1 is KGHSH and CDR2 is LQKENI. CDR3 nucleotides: TGTGCCAGCTCCCCTCCAAGGACAAGCTTGCACGAGCAGTACTTC. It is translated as CASSPPRTSLHEQYF.

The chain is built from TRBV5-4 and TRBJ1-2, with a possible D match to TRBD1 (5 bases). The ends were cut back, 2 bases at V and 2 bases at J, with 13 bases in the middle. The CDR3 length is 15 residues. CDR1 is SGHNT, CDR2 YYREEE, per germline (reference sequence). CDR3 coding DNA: TGTGCCAGCAGCTTCTCGGGTAGGGGAAACTATGGCTACACCTTC. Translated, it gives CASSFSGRGNYGYTF. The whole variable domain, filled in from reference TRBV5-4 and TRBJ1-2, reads ETGVTQSPTHLIKTRGQQVTLRCSSQSGHNTVSWYQQALGQGPQFIFQYYREEENGRGNFPPRFSGLQFPNYSSELNVNALELDDSALYLCASSFSGRGNYGYTFGSGTRLTVV.

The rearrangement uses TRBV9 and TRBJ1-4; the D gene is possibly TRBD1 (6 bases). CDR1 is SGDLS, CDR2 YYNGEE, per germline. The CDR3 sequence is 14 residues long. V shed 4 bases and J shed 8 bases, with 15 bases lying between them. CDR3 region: CASSTFDRGEKLFF. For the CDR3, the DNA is TGTGCCAGCAGCACATTTGATAGGGGGGAAAAACTGTTTTTT. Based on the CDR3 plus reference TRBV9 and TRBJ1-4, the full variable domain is DSGVTQTPKHLITATGQRVTLRCSPRSGDLSVYWYQQSLDQGLQFLIQYYNGEERAKGNILERFSAQQFPDLHSELNLSSLELGDSALYFCASSTFDRGEKLFFGSGTQLSVL.

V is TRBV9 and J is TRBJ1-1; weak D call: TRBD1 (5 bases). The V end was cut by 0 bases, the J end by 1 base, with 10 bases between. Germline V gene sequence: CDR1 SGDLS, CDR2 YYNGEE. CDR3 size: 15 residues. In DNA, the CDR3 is TGTGCCAGCAGCGTAGACGGACACCCGAACACTGAAGCTTTCTTT. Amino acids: CASSVDGHPNTEAFF.